The T cell receptor (beta chain) under discussion was sequenced for a study of monozygotic twins with cystic fibrosis. Study findings and constraints: In this small cohort, shared CDR3 numbers showed no association with age, concordance or disease severity.

Comments on this clone: Its antigen is undetermined.

CDR1 SGHRS and CDR2 YFSETQ come from the germline V gene. V lost 0 bases and J lost 0, with 9 bases in between. The CDR3 contains 16 residues. Produced via immunoSEQ multiplex PCR; TCRdb's table is partial and in-frame only. The table lists about 24,000 clones, more than 85% of them singletons. The gene calls are TRBV5-1 and TRBJ2-2; TRBD2 might be the D (6 bases). Sequencing input: blood. The TCR was taken from a girl aged 2 to 9 with cystic fibrosis. CDR3 nucleotide sequence: TGCGCCAGCAGCTTGGCGACTAGGGCGAACACCGGGGAGCTGTTTTTT. It yields the protein CASSLATRANTGELFF.